Below are 5 T cell receptor beta chains sequenced from a single sample in a study of shared clonotypes between healthy human individuals. Measured with immunoSEQ multiplex PCR; TCRdb has only the in-frame clones, and not every one. This table holds 2 million to 2.5 million clones, roughly 93% found once. Sequencing was done on a sample of naive CD4+ T cells from PBMCs. The sample's subset: CD45RA+ positively selected. The receptor set was obtained from a man aged 18-30 years in good health. Some clones in this sample may be carry-over from other donors' samples.

The chain recombines TRBV29-1 with TRBJ1-2; 7 bases fit TRBD1. J gave up 4 bases and V 4 bases, and 6 bases lay outside the gene matches. The CDR3 runs to 13 residues. The germline CDR1 and CDR2 sequences are SQVTM and ANQGSEA. In DNA, the CDR3 is TGCAGCGTTGTGAAGGGACAGACCTATGGCTACACCTTC. This codes for CSVVKGQTYGYTF. Full variable domain (missing parts from reference TRBV29-1 and TRBJ1-2): SAVISQKPSRDICQRGTSLTIQCQVDSQVTMMFWYRQQPGQSLTLIATANQGSEATYESGFVIDKFPISRPNLTFSTLTVSNMSPEDSSIYLCSVVKGQTYGYTFGSGTRLTVV.

This clone was seen a single time. The chain links TRBV25-1 to TRBJ2-5; D is unresolved. In germline, CDR1 is MGHDK, CDR2 SYGVNS. This CDR3 is built from 14 residues. V dropped 0 bases and J dropped 2 bases, with 7 bases sitting between them. For the CDR3, the DNA is TGTGCCAGCAGTGAATACGGCGCTCAAGAGACCCAGTACTTC. This codes for CASSEYGAQETQYF.

This sequence joins TRBV6-6 and TRBJ2-7, with 9 positions matching TRBD1. With V trimmed by 2 bases and J by 5 bases, 4 bases remained unmatched. Germline assignment: CDR1 MNHNY and CDR2 SVGAGI (reference sequence). There are 14 residues in the CDR3. Here the CDR3 reads CASSYGDRVNEQYF. The CDR3 DNA reads TGTGCCAGCAGTTACGGGGACAGGGTAAACGAGCAGTACTTC.

The chain has TRBV18 and TRBJ2-7, with D possibly being TRBD2 (5 bases). This CDR3 has 13 residues. Per germline, CDR1 KGHSH and CDR2 LQKENI. Trimming shortened V by 3 bases and J by 7 bases, and 13 bases separated the two germline ends. As DNA, the CDR3 is TGTGCCAGCTCACCCGATCTGGAGGAGGAGCAGTACTTC. Its translation: CASSPDLEEEQYF.

The rearrangement links TRBV4-1 to TRBJ1-1; D remains unclear. From germline, CDR1 is MGHRA and CDR2 YSYEKL. The CDR3 is made up of 14 amino acids. Trimming cost V 4 bases and J 4 bases, with 13 bases left between them. This CDR3 reads CASSLEDGATEAFF. The CDR3 nucleotides are TGCGCCAGCAGCCTAGAGGACGGAGCCACTGAAGCTTTCTTT.